Listed here are 25 T cell receptor beta chains from one sample, sequenced in a study of shared clonotypes between healthy human individuals. Naive CD8 cells lacked CD45RO and underwent positive selection for CCR7, leaving out terminally differentiated effector memory CD45RA+ cells. The data were produced by immunoSEQ multiplex PCR, yet TCRdb's version contains in-frame clones alone and is incomplete. This sample carries fewer than 850,000 clones, just over 95% of them seen once, and the ten largest clones take around 0.25%. The specimen sequenced was naive CD8+ T cells sorted from blood. The origin of the receptors is a man aged 25 to 40 in good health.

The chain joins TRBV2 to TRBJ1-1, with 10 bases aligning to TRBD1. From germline, CDR1 is SNHLY and CDR2 FYNNEI. This CDR3 contains 13 residues. The V and J ends lost 6 bases and 7 bases, in that order; junction bases with no gene match: 5. CDR3 bases: TGTGCCAGCAGGGGGACAGGGGCTGTTGAAGCTTTCTTT. Residues: CASRGTGAVEAFF.

The chain combines TRBV15 with TRBJ1-5; TRBD1 aligns across 7 bases. Germline V gene data show CDR1 as LNHNV and CDR2 as YYDKDF (reference sequence). J lost 5 bases, V lost 6 bases, and 10 bases had no gene match. There are 15 residues in the CDR3. CDR3 amino acids: CATSTQLGGHQPQHF. The CDR3 DNA is TGTGCCACCAGTACCCAACTAGGGGGCCATCAGCCCCAGCATTTT.

The chain links TRBV27 to TRBJ2-7; D call uncertain. The CDR3 is 16 residues long. The germline V gene has CDR1 MNHEY and CDR2 SMNVEV (reference sequence). The V and J ends lost 4 bases and 6 bases respectively, with 22 bases between them. DNA of the CDR3: TGTGCCAGCAGTTCCCTTGGGCAGCACTCCTCGGGCGAGCAGTACTTC. It translates to CASSSLGQHSSGEQYF.

The chain employs TRBV4-1 and TRBJ2-7, with TRBD2 matching over 14 bases. V dropped 5 bases and J dropped 2; count of bases not matched to a gene: 8. The germline gives CDR1 MGHRA, CDR2 YSYEKL. The CDR3 has 17 amino acids. The CDR3 region has the DNA TGCGCCAGCAGCGGACTAGCGGGAGGATCGGATGCCTACGAGCAGTACTTC. Amino acids: CASSGLAGGSDAYEQYF.

The chain carries TRBV27 and TRBJ2-1; D is possibly TRBD1 (6 bases). The CDR3 is 14 residues long. The V gene's germline CDR1 is MNHEY and CDR2 SMNVEV (reference sequence). V was pared by 2 bases and J by 7 bases, with 12 bases between. The DNA of the CDR3 is TGTGCCAGCAGTTTACAGGGGTTTGGGAATGAGCAGTTCTTC. Its protein product is CASSLQGFGNEQFF.

Note on this clone: A read error may account for a junction end that differs from germline. The chain employs TRBV7-7 and TRBJ2-1; 9 nucleotides agree with TRBD2. CDR1 and CDR2 from the germline V gene are SSHAT and FNYEAQ (reference sequence). The CDR3 is 16 amino acids. The CDR3 loop is CASSQGLALGLDEQFF. The CDR3 DNA reads TGTGCTAGCAGCCAGGGACTAGCTTTAGGTTTGGATGAGCAGTTCTTC.

J is TRBJ1-3 and V is TRBV2, with a weak D call TRBD1 (6 bases). The CDR3 is 15 residues long. The V gene's germline CDR1 is SNHLY and CDR2 FYNNEI. The ends were cut back, 11 bases at V and 0 bases at J, with 17 bases in the middle. CDR3 region: CACQTGMLSGNTIYF. CDR3 coding DNA: TGTGCCTGCCAGACAGGAATGCTCTCTGGAAACACCATATATTTT.

This clone was counted a single time. This chain uses TRBV11-2 with TRBJ2-7; tentatively, D is TRBD2 (5 bases). The CDR3 runs 14 residues. V was cut by 5 bases and J by 4 bases, with 15 bases left in between. From germline, CDR1 is SGHAT and CDR2 FQNNGV. CDR3 coding DNA: TGTGCCAGCAGCCAAGGACTTACCACGTACGAGCAGTACTTC. It encodes CASSQGLTTYEQYF.

The rearrangement links TRBV9 to TRBJ2-7; TRBD2 agrees at 10 bases. V was clipped by 4 bases and J by 3 bases; unmatched bases: 4. CDR3 size: 14 residues. CDR1 and CDR2 (germline): SGDLS, YYNGEE. This chain's CDR3 is CASSYSGGNYEQYF. CDR3 sequence (DNA): TGTGCCAGCAGCTATAGCGGGGGGAACTACGAGCAGTACTTC.

The chain joins TRBV28 to TRBJ1-4, with 11 nucleotides matching TRBD1. Germline V gives CDR1 MDHEN, CDR2 SYDVKM. There are 17 residues in the CDR3. The trim removed 7 bases at V and 3 bases at J, leaving 10 bases unmatched. The CDR3 DNA reads as TGTGCCAGCACAAGGACAGGGGGCGGTTTATCTAATGAAAAACTGTTTTTT. Translating gives CASTRTGGGLSNEKLFF.

V usage is TRBV7-9 and J usage is TRBJ2-2, with 10 bases aligning to TRBD2. Germline assignment: CDR1 SEHNR and CDR2 FQNEAQ (reference sequence). The CDR3 is made up of 17 amino acids. Trimming took 4 bases from V and 7 from J; bases not matched to a gene: 12. For the CDR3, the DNA is TGTGCCAGCAGCTCCCGCCCTAGCGGGAGAGTGGGCGGGGAGCTGTTTTTT. This gives the protein CASSSRPSGRVGGELFF.

The chain has TRBV27 and TRBJ2-7, with D hard to call. The germline CDR1 and CDR2 sequences are MNHEY and SMNVEV (reference sequence). The CDR3 covers 14 residues. Trimming left V 5 bases short and J 1 base short, with 12 bases between. The CDR3 nucleotides are TGTGCCAGCAGTCCAATGGTTAGGTCCTACGAGCAGTACTTC. Its translation: CASSPMVRSYEQYF.

The chain is built from TRBV6-1 and TRBJ1-5; the D is unclear. Trimming removed 3 bases at V and 1 base at J, with 7 bases between. Germline CDR1 and CDR2: MNHNS and SASEGT. This CDR3 spans 14 amino acids. This chain's CDR3 is CASSELLSNQPQHF. The CDR3 DNA sequence: TGTGCCAGCAGTGAGTTATTAAGCAATCAGCCCCAGCATTTT.

DNA of the CDR3: TGTGCCAGCAGCGTAGGGAGGAGGACTGAAGCTTTCTTT. Protein product: CASSVGRRTEAFF. This chain connects TRBV9 to TRBJ1-1; no clear D. Germline V gene lookup returns CDR1 SGDLS and CDR2 YYNGEE. Trimming pared 0 bases from V and 5 bases from J, leaving 8 bases between. The CDR3 has 13 residues.

This chain joins TRBV6-5 and TRBJ2-1, with D hard to call. Trimming removed 2 bases from V and 10 bases from J, with 15 bases in between. Germline lookup yields CDR1 MNHEY and CDR2 SVGAGI. The CDR3 loop spans 14 amino acids. DNA for the CDR3: TGTGCCAGCAGTTACAGCCCCATTGGCAGGGAGCAGTTCTTC. It encodes CASSYSPIGREQFF.

CDR3 in amino acids: CSVENRQANEQFF. The CDR3 bases are TGCAGCGTTGAAAATCGGCAGGCCAATGAGCAGTTCTTC. The chain has TRBV29-1 and TRBJ2-1; no firm D call. The ends were cut back, 2 bases at V and 6 bases at J, with 11 bases in the middle. The CDR3 totals 13 residues. From germline, CDR1 is SQVTM and CDR2 ANQGSEA.

As to this clone: Given the absence of the conserved phenylalanine or tryptophan at the CDR3 end, a read error is likely. This rearrangement joins TRBV7-9 to TRBJ1-2; a possible D gene is TRBD1 (5 bases). Trimming shortened V by 4 bases and J by 4 bases, and 19 bases separated the two germline ends. This CDR3 is 16 amino acids long. Germline assignment: CDR1 SEHNR and CDR2 FQNEAQ (reference sequence). DNA of the CDR3: TGTGCCAGCAGCTCGAAACCCGGGACTCCTGGCTATGGCTACACCGTC. It specifies CASSSKPGTPGYGYTV.

Comment on this clone: The sample has other DNA sequences that encode this CDR3 too. The gene calls are TRBV18 and TRBJ2-3, with TRBD2 matching over 9 bases. The CDR3 is made up of 15 amino acids. Germline V gene data show CDR1 as KGHSH and CDR2 as LQKENI. J gave up 5 bases and V 1 base, and 4 bases lay outside the gene matches. The CDR3 loop reads CASSPLAGAIDTQYF. CDR3 in DNA: TGTGCCAGCTCACCACTAGCGGGAGCCATAGATACGCAGTATTTT.

The gene calls are TRBV23-1 and TRBJ1-1; D is undetermined. TRBV23-1 is an ORF, with its function uncertain. The CDR3 extends over 12 amino acids. With 4 bases removed from V and 8 bases from J, the gap between germline ends came to 11 bases. CDR3 loop: CASSPIPREAFF. As DNA, the CDR3 is TGCGCCAGCAGTCCAATCCCCAGAGAAGCTTTCTTT.

The V call is TRBV19, the J call TRBJ2-1; 11 nucleotides line up with TRBD2. Germline V CDR1 and CDR2: LNHDA, SQIVND (reference sequence). V trimming: 10 bases; J trimming: 0 bases; junction bases outside the gene matches: 14. The CDR3 covers 18 residues. CDR3 loop: CATTPGLAAASSYNEQFF. The CDR3 bases are TGTGCCACAACCCCGGGACTAGCGGCTGCTAGCTCCTACAATGAGCAGTTCTTC.

This rearrangement joins TRBV27 to TRBJ2-1; TRBD2 agrees at 7 bases. Germline CDR1 is MNHEY and CDR2 is SMNVEV (reference sequence). This CDR3 has 15 amino acids. V dropped 7 bases and J dropped 3; count of bases not matched to a gene: 9. DNA of the CDR3: TGTGCCAGCACCTTAGCCCTAGCGGACTACAATGAGCAGTTCTTC. This encodes CASTLALADYNEQFF.

This clone was seen once. The CDR3 loop reads CASSLPGRIEAFF. In DNA, the CDR3 is TGTGCCAGCAGCTTACCGGGGCGAATTGAAGCTTTCTTT. The chain couples TRBV7-2 to TRBJ1-1; maybe TRBD1 (5 bases). V was pared by 2 bases and J by 7 bases, with 11 bases between. Per germline, CDR1 SGHTA and CDR2 FQGNSA. The CDR3 is 13 amino acids.

The rearrangement links TRBV5-1 to TRBJ1-1; D remains ambiguous. This CDR3 region has 14 residues. The V and J ends lost 0 bases and 0 bases respectively, with 6 bases between them. The germline gives CDR1 SGHRS, CDR2 YFSETQ. This CDR3 is CASSLGDLNTEAFF. The CDR3 bases are TGCGCCAGCAGCTTGGGAGATCTGAACACTGAAGCTTTCTTT.

V gene TRBV4-1 combines with J gene TRBJ2-3, with D unclear. The germline gives CDR1 MGHRA, CDR2 YSYEKL. This CDR3 contains 16 residues. V was trimmed by 0 bases and J by 0 bases, leaving 10 bases between them. DNA of the CDR3: TGCGCCAGCAGCCAAGAACCCAGCGACAGCACAGATACGCAGTATTTT. This translates into CASSQEPSDSTDTQYF.

The chain carries TRBV4-1 and TRBJ2-1; D not certain. Germline V lookup: CDR1 MGHRA, CDR2 YSYEKL. The V and J ends lost 4 bases and 7 bases respectively, with 11 bases between them. CDR3 length: 13 residues. The CDR3 sequence: CASSPPLENEQFF. Here the CDR3 DNA reads TGCGCCAGCAGCCCCCCCCTAGAGAATGAGCAGTTCTTC.